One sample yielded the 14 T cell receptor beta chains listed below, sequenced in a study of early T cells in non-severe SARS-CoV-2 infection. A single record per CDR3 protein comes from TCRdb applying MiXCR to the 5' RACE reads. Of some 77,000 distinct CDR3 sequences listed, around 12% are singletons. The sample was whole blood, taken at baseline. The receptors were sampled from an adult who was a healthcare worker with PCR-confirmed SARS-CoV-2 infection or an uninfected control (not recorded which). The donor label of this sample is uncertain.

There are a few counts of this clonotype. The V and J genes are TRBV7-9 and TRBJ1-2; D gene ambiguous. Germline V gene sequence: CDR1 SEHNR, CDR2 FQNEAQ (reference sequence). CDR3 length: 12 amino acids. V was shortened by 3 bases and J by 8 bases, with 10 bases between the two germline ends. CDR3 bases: TGTGCCAGCAGCTTTATAGGGAACGGCTACACCTTC. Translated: CASSFIGNGYTF.

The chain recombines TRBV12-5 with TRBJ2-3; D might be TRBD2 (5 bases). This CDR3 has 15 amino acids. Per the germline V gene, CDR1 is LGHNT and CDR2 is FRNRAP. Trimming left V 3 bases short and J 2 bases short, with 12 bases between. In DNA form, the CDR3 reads TGTGCTAGTGGTTTCGGCCGACGGGACACAGATACGCAGTATTTT. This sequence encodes CASGFGRRDTDTQYF.

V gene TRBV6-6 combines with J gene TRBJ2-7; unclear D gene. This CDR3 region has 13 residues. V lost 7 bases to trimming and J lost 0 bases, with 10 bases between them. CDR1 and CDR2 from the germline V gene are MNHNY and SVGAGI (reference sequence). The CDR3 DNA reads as TGTGCCAGCACCTCAGTGAGCTCCTACGAGCAGTACTTC. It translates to CASTSVSSYEQYF.

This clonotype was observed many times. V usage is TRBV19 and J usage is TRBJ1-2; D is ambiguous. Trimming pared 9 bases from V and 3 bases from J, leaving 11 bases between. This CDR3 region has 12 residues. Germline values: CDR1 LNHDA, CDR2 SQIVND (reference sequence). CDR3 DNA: TGTGCCAGCGCGACTTCGTACTATGGCTACACCTTC. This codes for CASATSYYGYTF. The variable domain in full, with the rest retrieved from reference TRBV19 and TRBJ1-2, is DGGITQSPKYLFRKEGQNVTLSCEQNLNHDAMYWYRQDPGQGLRLIYYSQIVNDFQKGDIAEGYSVSREKKESFPLTVTSAQKNPTAFYLCASATSYYGYTFGSGTRLTVV.

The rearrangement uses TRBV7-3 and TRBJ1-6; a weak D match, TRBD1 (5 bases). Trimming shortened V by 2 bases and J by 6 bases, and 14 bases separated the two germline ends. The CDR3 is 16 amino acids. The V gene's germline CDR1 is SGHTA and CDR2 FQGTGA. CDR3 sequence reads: CASSLLGQGGNSPLHF. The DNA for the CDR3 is TGTGCCAGCAGCTTACTTGGCCAGGGCGGTAATTCACCCCTCCACTTT.

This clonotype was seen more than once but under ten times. CDR3 DNA sequence: TGTGCCAGCAGCGGGACGGGCTCTGGAAACACCATATATTTT. Translated, it gives CASSGTGSGNTIYF. The V and J genes are TRBV7-8 and TRBJ1-3; TRBD1 is a possible D gene (5 bases). The CDR3 length is 14 residues. Germline values: CDR1 SGHVS, CDR2 FQNEAQ. V was trimmed by 5 bases and J by 0 bases, leaving 8 bases between them.

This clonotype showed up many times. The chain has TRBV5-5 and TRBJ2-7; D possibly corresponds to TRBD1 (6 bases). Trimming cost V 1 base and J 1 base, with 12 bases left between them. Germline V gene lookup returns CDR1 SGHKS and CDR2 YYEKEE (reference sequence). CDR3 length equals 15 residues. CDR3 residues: CASSLTGIRSYEQYF. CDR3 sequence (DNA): TGTGCCAGCAGCTTGACAGGGATTCGATCCTACGAGCAGTACTTC. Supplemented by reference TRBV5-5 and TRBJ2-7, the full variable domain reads DAGVTQSPTHLIKTRGQQVTLRCSPISGHKSVSWYQQVLGQGPQFIFQYYEKEERGRGNFPDRFSARQFPNYSSELNVNALLLGDSALYLCASSLTGIRSYEQYFGPGTRLTVT.

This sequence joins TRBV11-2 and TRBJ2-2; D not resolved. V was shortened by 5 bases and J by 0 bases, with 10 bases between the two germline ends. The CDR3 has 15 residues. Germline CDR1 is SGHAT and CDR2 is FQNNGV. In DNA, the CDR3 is TGTGCCAGCAGCCCCTGGGCAGCGAACACCGGGGAGCTGTTTTTT. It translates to CASSPWAANTGELFF.

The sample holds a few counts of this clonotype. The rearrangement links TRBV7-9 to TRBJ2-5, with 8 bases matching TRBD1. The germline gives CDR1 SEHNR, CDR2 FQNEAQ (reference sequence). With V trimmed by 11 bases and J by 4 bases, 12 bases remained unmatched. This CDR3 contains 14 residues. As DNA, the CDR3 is TGTGCCTGGAGGGGACAGGACAGCCTAGAGACCCAGTACTTC. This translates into CAWRGQDSLETQYF.

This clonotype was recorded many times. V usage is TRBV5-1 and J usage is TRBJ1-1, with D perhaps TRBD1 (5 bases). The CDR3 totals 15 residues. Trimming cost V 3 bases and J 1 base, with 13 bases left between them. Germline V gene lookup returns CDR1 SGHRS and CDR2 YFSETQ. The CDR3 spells CASSYIAGTNTEAFF. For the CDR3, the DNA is TGCGCCAGCAGCTATATAGCGGGGACGAACACTGAAGCTTTCTTT.

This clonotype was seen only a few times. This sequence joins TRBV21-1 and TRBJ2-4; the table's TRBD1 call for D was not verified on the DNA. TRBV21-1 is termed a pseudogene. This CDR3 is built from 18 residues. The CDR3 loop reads CASSNQGTHNMKKNIQYF. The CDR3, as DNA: TGTGCCAGCAGCAACCAAGGGACACACAATATGAAGAAAAACATTCAGTACTTC.

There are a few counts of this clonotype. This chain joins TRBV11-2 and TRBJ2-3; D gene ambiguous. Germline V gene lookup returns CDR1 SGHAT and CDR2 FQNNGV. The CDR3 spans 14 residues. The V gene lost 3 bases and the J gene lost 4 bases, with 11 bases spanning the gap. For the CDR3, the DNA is TGTGCCAGCAGCTTTAGATTCGGGCCAGATACGCAGTATTTT. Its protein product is CASSFRFGPDTQYF.

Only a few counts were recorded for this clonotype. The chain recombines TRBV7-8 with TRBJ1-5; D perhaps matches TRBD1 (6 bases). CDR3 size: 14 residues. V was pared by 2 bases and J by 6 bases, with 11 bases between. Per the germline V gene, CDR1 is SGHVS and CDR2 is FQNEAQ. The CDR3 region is CASSLSSGAQPQHF. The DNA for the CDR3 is TGTGCCAGCAGCTTATCGTCAGGGGCTCAGCCCCAGCATTTT.

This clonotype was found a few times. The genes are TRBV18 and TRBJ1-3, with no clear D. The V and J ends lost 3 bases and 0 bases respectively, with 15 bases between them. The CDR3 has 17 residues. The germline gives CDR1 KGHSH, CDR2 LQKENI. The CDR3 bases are TGTGCCAGCTCACCGGTTCCTGATACGAGCTCTGGAAACACCATATATTTT. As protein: CASSPVPDTSSGNTIYF. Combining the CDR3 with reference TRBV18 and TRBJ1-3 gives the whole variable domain NAGVMQNPRHLVRRRGQEARLRCSPMKGHSHVYWYRQLPEEGLKFMVYLQKENIIDESGMPKERFSAEFPKEGPSILRIQQVVRGDSAAYFCASSPVPDTSSGNTIYFGEGSWLTVV.